The next 8 T cell receptor beta chains were all read from a single sample in a study of blood T cell repertoires in COVID-19. Generated by immunoSEQ multiplex PCR, the TCRdb table keeps only in-frame clones and is missing some. The sample lists about 170,000 clones, more than 65% seen once, with around 2.4% in the top ten. The sequenced sample consisted of peripheral blood. The receptors originated from a human donor with acute or convalescent COVID-19. The donor label of this sample is uncertain.

The V gene is TRBV5-1, the J gene TRBJ2-7, with TRBD1 matching 8 bases. This CDR3 spans 14 amino acids. The trim removed 6 bases at V and 1 base at J, leaving 6 bases unmatched. CDR1 and CDR2 from the germline V gene are SGHRS and YFSETQ. CDR3 in DNA: TGCGCCAGCAAAGGACAGGGAACGTCCTACGAGCAGTACTTC. Protein sequence: CASKGQGTSYEQYF.

The J gene is TRBJ2-2, the V gene TRBV9; D unclear. Trimming stripped 1 base from V and 8 bases from J, with 15 bases between. Germline loops: CDR1 SGDLS, CDR2 YYNGEE. The CDR3 runs to 15 residues. CDR3 protein: CASSVMPSPRGELFF. DNA of the CDR3: TGTGCCAGCAGCGTAATGCCTTCTCCTAGGGGGGAGCTGTTTTTT.

This chain links TRBV27 with TRBJ2-1; TRBD2 is a possible D gene (5 bases). The CDR3 length is 14 residues. V shed 5 bases and J shed 2 bases, with 10 bases lying between them. CDR1 and CDR2 from the germline V gene are MNHEY and SMNVEV (reference sequence). This chain's CDR3 is CASSHTSTYNEQFF. CDR3 nucleotides: TGTGCCAGCAGTCACACTAGTACCTACAATGAGCAGTTCTTC.

The chain's CDR3 is CATSSLLTGVYKLAKNIQYF. The DNA for the CDR3 is TGTGCCACCTCCTCCCTCCTGACAGGAGTCTATAAGCTAGCCAAAAACATTCAGTACTTC. The rearrangement joins TRBV28 to TRBJ2-4, with D perhaps TRBD1 (6 bases). The ends were cut back, 10 bases at V and 0 bases at J, with 31 bases in the middle. Germline CDR1 is MDHEN and CDR2 is SYDVKM. The CDR3 runs to 20 residues.

V gene TRBV28 combines with J gene TRBJ2-7, with D possibly TRBD1 on 5 matching bases. CDR3 length equals 15 residues. The V and J ends lost 5 bases and 1 base respectively, with 15 bases between them. Germline V CDR1 and CDR2: MDHEN, SYDVKM. This CDR3 reads CASSPPLQGSYEQYF. For the CDR3, the DNA is TGTGCCAGCAGTCCCCCCTTGCAGGGTTCCTACGAGCAGTACTTC.

The chain has TRBV3-1 (or the pseudogene TRBV3-2) and TRBJ2-7, with 12 bases that match TRBD2. Germline CDR1 LGHDT, CDR2 YNNKEL (reference sequence). The length of the CDR3 is 17 residues. Germline trimming cut 4 bases from V and 0 bases from J; bases unmatched to any gene: 7. Here the CDR3 DNA reads TGTGCCAGCAGCCTCGTCCTAGCGGGAGGGTCCTCCTACGAGCAGTACTTC. This encodes CASSLVLAGGSSYEQYF.

This clone was detected only a few times. This rearrangement joins TRBV5-6 to TRBJ2-7; tentative D call: TRBD2 (6 bases). V was pared by 3 bases and J by 0 bases, with 16 bases between. CDR1 is SGHDT and CDR2 is YYEEEE in the germline V gene. The CDR3 contains 16 residues. CDR3 sequence: CASSSGTLLPSYEQYF. CDR3 DNA sequence: TGTGCCAGCAGCTCCGGGACTTTGCTCCCCTCCTACGAGCAGTACTTC.

The V call is TRBV23-1, the J call TRBJ1-2; D ambiguous. TRBV23-1 is recorded as an ORF, its role being uncertain. The CDR3 covers 14 residues. V was pared by 4 bases and J by 5 bases, with 14 bases between. The CDR3 DNA follows: TGCGCCAGCAGTCCCTTCGGAGGTCGATATGGCTACACCTTC. The encoded protein is CASSPFGGRYGYTF.